These T cell receptor beta chains were read from a single sample in a study of T cells in Graves' hyperthyroidism and ophthalmopathy. TCRdb fed the multiplex PCR reads into MiXCR, producing one record per CDR3 protein. The sample records approximately 300,000 distinct CDR3 sequences, about a sixth being singletons. Material: blood. These receptors were collected from a woman aged 55 to 70 with Graves' ophthalmopathy. CDR3s include the opening cysteine and the closing phenylalanine or tryptophan. Each record gives: V gene, D gene, J gene, clone size, CDR3 DNA, CDR3 protein. A D gene is named only where the DNA matches it firmly. Expanded clones get a size class; other rows say once, few or many, or leave the size out.

TRBV28,TRBD1,TRBJ2-7,many,TGTGCCAGCAGTTCTACAGGGGTTTACGAGCAGTACTTC,CASSSTGVYEQYF
TRBV4-1,TRBD1,TRBJ2-1,many,TGCGCCAGCAGCCAATTACGGGCAGGGGGTCACAATGAGCAGTTCTTC,CASSQLRAGGHNEQFF
TRBV9,NA,TRBJ1-1,few,TGTGCCAGCAGCCGCCAACATCATAGTCCGGACACTGAAGCTTTCTTT,CASSRQHHSPDTEAFF
TRBV7-9,NA,TRBJ2-7,many,TGTGCCAACTTCCCAATTAGATACCGAAAGGGACACCTAGCCTACGAGCAGTACTTC,CANFPIRYRKGHLAYEQYF
TRBV19,NA,TRBJ2-1,NA,TGTGCCAGTAGTGCCCGGGACGGTAGCTCCTACAATGAGCAGTTCTTC,CASSARDGSSYNEQFF
TRBV28,TRBD1,TRBJ1-2,many,TGTGCCAGCACAGGGGGGGATGGCTACACCTTC,CASTGGDGYTF
TRBV4-1,NA,TRBJ1-2,NA,TGCGCCAGCAGCCTTGACCCCAGTGGGGTCTATGGCTACACCTTC,CASSLDPSGVYGYTF
TRBV29-1,NA,TRBJ2-1,NA,TGCAGCGTGCACCTCGGATTCCAGGGGGAGCAGTTCTTC,CSVHLGFQGEQFF
TRBV29-1,NA,TRBJ2-2,many,TGCAGCGTGGGGTGGGGCCTGAACACCGGGGAGCTGTTTTTT,CSVGWGLNTGELFF
TRBV5-6,NA,TRBJ1-4,few,TGTGCCAGCAGCTTTCAAGACAACGATAATGAAAAACTGTTTTTT,CASSFQDNDNEKLFF
TRBV15,NA,TRBJ1-1,many,TGTGCCACCAGCAGAGCAGGGAGTCGCGGCACTGAAGCTTTCTTT,CATSRAGSRGTEAFF
TRBV10-2,NA,TRBJ1-1,many,TGCGCCAGCAGTAGGAACCAGGCCACTGAAGCTTTCTTT,CASSRNQATEAFF
TRBV30,NA,TRBJ1-1,many,TGTGCCTGGAGTATGGCCCGGGGCACTGAAGCTTTCTTT,CAWSMARGTEAFF
TRBV20-1,NA,TRBJ2-1,many,TGCAGTGCTAGAGCTGGGAGATCCTACAATGAGCAGTTCTTC,CSARAGRSYNEQFF
TRBV4-2,NA,TRBJ1-2,NA,TGTGCCAGCAGCCAAGCAACGGAGAGCGGTCTCCCCAGCTATGGCTACACCTTC,CASSQATESGLPSYGYTF
TRBV29-1,NA,TRBJ2-1,few,TGCAGCGTTGACAGGGGCTACAATGAGCAGTTCTTC,CSVDRGYNEQFF
TRBV29-1,NA,TRBJ1-4,few,TGCAGCGTTGAAAGCTTGGATAAAAAACTGTTTTTT,CSVESLDKKLFF
TRBV7-2,NA,TRBJ2-7,many,TGTGCCAGCAGTCCCTGGACAGACTACGAGCAGTACTTC,CASSPWTDYEQYF
TRBV6-2/TRBV6-3,NA,TRBJ1-5,many,TGTGCCAGCAGTTACTCCAACTCCATTAGCAATCAGCCCCAGCATTTT,CASSYSNSISNQPQHF
TRBV20-1,NA,TRBJ2-3,NA,TGCAGTGCTAGAGATTGGAGCCCGATCGGAGATACGCAGTATTTT,CSARDWSPIGDTQYF
TRBV29-1,TRBD1,TRBJ2-5,many,TGCAGCGCTGGACAGGGGAGGGAGGGGACCCAGTACTTC,CSAGQGREGTQYF
TRBV6-1,NA,TRBJ2-2,NA,TGTGCCAGCAACGTAGGTGGGGACACCGGGGAGCTGTTTTTT,CASNVGGDTGELFF
TRBV15,TRBD1,TRBJ2-7,many,TGTGCCACCAGCAGGAACCGGGACAGTTCCTACGAGCAGTACTTC,CATSRNRDSSYEQYF
TRBV28,NA,TRBJ2-2,many,TGTGCCAGCAGGAAACAGGGTTCGGCGAACACCGGGGAGCTGTTTTTT,CASRKQGSANTGELFF
TRBV9,NA,TRBJ2-2,NA,TGTGCCAGCAGCGTGCACAGGGAAGGAACCGGGGAGCTGTTTTTT,CASSVHREGTGELFF
TRBV9,NA,TRBJ2-1,NA,TGTGCCAGCAGCTCCCCATCGGCGGGACAAAATGAGCGGTTCTTC,CASSSPSAGQNERFF
TRBV16,NA,TRBJ1-6,few,TGTGCCAGCAGCCAATTTGGCATGGGGAATTCACCCCTCCACTTT,CASSQFGMGNSPLHF
TRBV7-8,TRBD1,TRBJ2-7,NA,TGTGCCAGCAGCTCAAACAGGGGGCACAACGAGCAGTACTTC,CASSSNRGHNEQYF
TRBV7-9,NA,TRBJ1-1,many,TGTGCCAGCCGGAGGGCGGATGAAGCTTTCTTT,CASRRADEAFF
TRBV7-2,NA,TRBJ2-5,many,TGTGCCAGCAGCCGAAGCGGGTACCAAGAGACCCAGTACTTC,CASSRSGYQETQYF
TRBV2,NA,TRBJ1-5,NA,TGTGCCAGCAGAATCGAGGGGAATCAGCCCCAGCATTTT,CASRIEGNQPQHF
TRBV3-1,NA,TRBJ2-3,many,TGTGCCAGCAGCCAAGCAAGAAGCTCCGGGGGCACAGATACGCAGTATTTT,CASSQARSSGGTDTQYF
TRBV14,NA,TRBJ2-1,NA,TGTGCCAGCAGCCAAGGAAGGGCAGGATTCGACAATGAGCAGTTCTTC,CASSQGRAGFDNEQFF
TRBV6-2/TRBV6-3,TRBD1,TRBJ1-2,NA,TGTGCCAGCGGGACAGCCCAAGGATGGTATGGCTACACCTTC,CASGTAQGWYGYTF
TRBV9,NA,TRBJ2-2,NA,TGTGCCAGCAGCGTAGAGGGATTGAACACCGGGGAGCTGTTTTTT,CASSVEGLNTGELFF
TRBV6-5,NA,TRBJ2-7,NA,TGTGCCAGCAGTTACTCGAATTTTGGGGTCGAGCAGTACTTC,CASSYSNFGVEQYF
TRBV5-5,NA,TRBJ2-5,many,TGTGCCAGCAGCTTGGGACATGAACAAGAGACCCAGTACTTC,CASSLGHEQETQYF
TRBV28,NA,TRBJ1-2,few,TGTGCCAGCAGTTCCGGGGGCTCGGACTATGGCTACACCTTC,CASSSGGSDYGYTF
TRBV6-1,TRBD1,TRBJ1-2,many,TGTGCCAGCAGTCGGGACAGGGCCCGCGCAGGGTATGGCTACACCTTC,CASSRDRARAGYGYTF
TRBV19,TRBD2,TRBJ2-1,few,TGTGCCAGTAATGGCCTAGCGGGATATGATGAGCAGTTCTTC,CASNGLAGYDEQFF